This TCR beta chain derives from a study of T cell responses to AZD1222 COVID-19 vaccine. There are 15 residues in the CDR3. The V gene's germline CDR1 is SGHNT and CDR2 YYREEE (reference sequence). The V and J ends lost 0 bases and 6 bases, in that order; junction bases with no gene match: 6. Here immunoSEQ multiplex PCR was the method, and the copy in TCRdb shows in-frame clones only, minus some. This table holds about 53,000 clones, less than 85% found once. The chain uses TRBV5-4 and TRBJ2-1; TRBD2 matches 7 bases. Sequencing used peripheral blood, obtained on day 0 of AZD1222 vaccination. This TCR derives from an adult in good health. In DNA, the CDR3 is TGTGCCAGCAGCTTGGGGGGCGGGAGAGGCAATGAGCAGTTCTTC. It yields the protein CASSLGGGRGNEQFF.